Listed below are T cell receptor beta chains from one sample, sequenced in a study of T cell responses to AZD1222 COVID-19 vaccine. Measured with immunoSEQ multiplex PCR; TCRdb has only the in-frame clones, and not every one. The sample lists about 160,000 clones; 75% to 95% were seen once. The sequences come from peripheral blood, collected 28 days after the second AZD1222 dose. These receptor sequences come from an adult who received the AZD1222 COVID-19 vaccine. The CDR3 runs from the conserved cysteine through the conserved F or W. The order of the fields is J gene, clone size, V gene, D gene, CDR3 protein, CDR3 DNA. The D gene is left open where the match is weak. Part of the rows lack a size; the others show once, few, many or a class for expanded clones.

j_gene: TRBJ2-1
abundance: -
v_gene: TRBV6-6
d_gene: -
CDR3aa: CASSRTQGGLASHNEQFF
CDR3nt: TGTGCCAGCAGTCGAACACAGGGGGGGCTAGCTTCCCACAATGAGCAGTTCTTC

j_gene: TRBJ2-2
abundance: -
v_gene: TRBV19
d_gene: -
CDR3aa: CASSLTGELFF
CDR3nt: TGTGCCAGTAGTCTTACCGGGGAGCTGTTTTTT

j_gene: TRBJ2-5
abundance: -
v_gene: TRBV5-1
d_gene: -
CDR3aa: CASSPGGLRGRETQYF
CDR3nt: TGCGCCAGCAGCCCGGGAGGTCTCAGGGGTAGAGAGACCCAGTACTTC

j_gene: TRBJ1-2
abundance: few
v_gene: TRBV5-4
d_gene: -
CDR3aa: CASSSFEKGYTF
CDR3nt: TGTGCCAGCAGCTCTTTTGAGAAGGGCTACACCTTC

j_gene: TRBJ1-2
abundance: -
v_gene: TRBV7-8
d_gene: TRBD1
CDR3aa: CASSLTGTGDGYTF
CDR3nt: TGTGCCAGCAGCTTAACCGGGACAGGGGATGGCTACACCTTC

j_gene: TRBJ1-2
abundance: -
v_gene: TRBV27
d_gene: -
CDR3aa: CASSIHPFNYGYTF
CDR3nt: TGTGCCAGCAGCATACACCCTTTTAACTATGGCTACACCTTC

j_gene: TRBJ2-1
abundance: -
v_gene: TRBV5-1
d_gene: TRBD2
CDR3aa: CASSLVPSGDHNEQFF
CDR3nt: TGCGCCAGCAGCTTGGTCCCTAGCGGAGACCACAATGAGCAGTTCTTC

j_gene: TRBJ1-3
abundance: -
v_gene: TRBV5-1
d_gene: -
CDR3aa: CASSPDSGNTIYF
CDR3nt: TGCGCCAGCAGCCCAGACTCTGGAAACACCATATATTTT

j_gene: TRBJ1-5
abundance: once
v_gene: TRBV4-1
d_gene: -
CDR3aa: CASSSPAAGSNQPQHF
CDR3nt: TGCGCCAGCAGCTCCCCAGCGGCAGGGAGCAATCAGCCCCAGCATTTT

j_gene: TRBJ2-2
abundance: once
v_gene: TRBV2
d_gene: -
CDR3aa: CASSEQSGRDRVYTYGELFF
CDR3nt: TGTGCCAGCAGTGAACAGAGTGGCAGGGATAGGGTTTACACCTATGGGGAGCTGTTTTTT

j_gene: TRBJ2-1
abundance: -
v_gene: TRBV7-2
d_gene: -
CDR3aa: CASSLSPDSAYNEQFF
CDR3nt: TGTGCCAGCAGCTTATCTCCGGACTCAGCGTACAATGAGCAGTTCTTC

j_gene: TRBJ1-1
abundance: -
v_gene: TRBV6-1
d_gene: TRBD1
CDR3aa: CASSETRGQLVTEAFF
CDR3nt: TGTGCCAGCAGTGAGACCAGGGGGCAGCTTGTCACTGAAGCTTTCTTT

j_gene: TRBJ1-2
abundance: -
v_gene: TRBV6-5
d_gene: TRBD1
CDR3aa: CASRWTGEGGYTF
CDR3nt: TGTGCCAGCCGATGGACAGGGGAAGGGGGCTACACCTTC

j_gene: TRBJ2-1
abundance: -
v_gene: TRBV4-1
d_gene: TRBD2
CDR3aa: CASSLESGVSYNEQFF
CDR3nt: TGCGCCAGCAGCCTAGAAAGCGGGGTCTCCTACAATGAGCAGTTCTTC

j_gene: TRBJ2-1
abundance: -
v_gene: TRBV27
d_gene: TRBD2
CDR3aa: CASSFLAGVGNEQFF
CDR3nt: TGTGCCAGCAGTTTCTTAGCGGGAGTAGGGAATGAGCAGTTCTTC

j_gene: TRBJ1-2
abundance: -
v_gene: TRBV11-2
d_gene: -
CDR3aa: CASSSPTDYGYTF
CDR3nt: TGTGCCAGCAGCTCGCCGACAGATTATGGCTACACCTTC

j_gene: TRBJ1-1
abundance: once
v_gene: TRBV7-6
d_gene: -
CDR3aa: CASSLGAGTEAFF
CDR3nt: TGTGCCAGCAGCTTAGGAGCGGGGACTGAAGCTTTCTTT

j_gene: TRBJ1-2
abundance: -
v_gene: TRBV5-1
d_gene: TRBD1
CDR3aa: CASSLGDRPEHGYTF
CDR3nt: TGCGCCAGCAGCTTAGGGGACAGGCCCGAGCATGGCTACACCTTC

j_gene: TRBJ2-1
abundance: -
v_gene: TRBV7-9
d_gene: -
CDR3aa: CASSLGGTYNEQFF
CDR3nt: TGTGCCAGCAGCTTGGGAGGTACCTACAATGAGCAGTTCTTC

j_gene: TRBJ1-2
abundance: -
v_gene: TRBV7-2
d_gene: -
CDR3aa: CASSLEGLHGYTF
CDR3nt: TGTGCCAGCAGCTTAGAGGGTCTCCATGGCTACACCTTC

j_gene: TRBJ1-1
abundance: -
v_gene: TRBV21-1
d_gene: -
CDR3aa: CASRGNTEAFF
CDR3nt: TGTGCCAGCAGGGGCAACACTGAAGCTTTCTTT

j_gene: TRBJ2-1
abundance: -
v_gene: TRBV25-1
d_gene: TRBD2
CDR3aa: CASSETGGSYNEQFF
CDR3nt: TGTGCCAGCAGTGAAACGGGAGGGTCCTACAATGAGCAGTTCTTC